The 8 T cell receptor beta chains listed next were all sequenced from one sample in a study of technical replicates of blood from several donors. Clones were sequenced by immunoSEQ multiplex PCR, and TCRdb holds only the in-frame ones, with some missing. The table shows more than 13,000 clones, with about 80% occurring only once. The sample was PBMCs. These receptors were collected from a human donor in good health.

The rearrangement uses TRBV27 and TRBJ2-1, with 10 bases lining up with TRBD2. The V segment lost 3 bases and the J segment 3 bases; nucleotides outside the gene matches: 2. Germline V CDR1 and CDR2: MNHEY, SMNVEV (reference sequence). The CDR3 contains 15 residues. CDR3 protein: CASSFGLAVYNEQFF. In nucleotides, the CDR3 is TGTGCCAGCAGTTTCGGACTAGCGGTCTACAATGAGCAGTTCTTC.

The chain recombines TRBV7-2 with TRBJ2-7; 9 nucleotides match TRBD1. The CDR3 spans 16 residues. With 1 base clipped from V and 4 bases from J, the junction kept 8 bases outside the gene matches. CDR1 and CDR2 from the germline V gene are SGHTA and FQGNSA. CDR3 DNA sequence: TGTGCCAGCAGCTTAGACAATTGGACAGGGGTGTACGAGCAGTACTTC. Protein sequence: CASSLDNWTGVYEQYF.

This chain connects TRBV19 to TRBJ2-2; tentatively, D is TRBD1 (7 bases). Germline V CDR1 and CDR2: LNHDA, SQIVND (reference sequence). The V end lost 7 bases, the J end lost 4 bases, and 16 bases lay between the germline ends. This CDR3 has 15 amino acids. For the CDR3, the DNA is TGTGCCAGTACCGAGCAGGGGGGAGGCACCGGGGAGCTGTTTTTT. Translating gives CASTEQGGGTGELFF. The full variable domain, its missing parts supplied by reference TRBV19 and TRBJ2-2, is DGGITQSPKYLFRKEGQNVTLSCEQNLNHDAMYWYRQDPGQGLRLIYYSQIVNDFQKGDIAEGYSVSREKKESFPLTVTSAQKNPTAFYLCASTEQGGGTGELFFGEGSRLTVL.

The rearrangement joins TRBV11-2 to TRBJ2-2, with D possibly TRBD2 on 5 matching bases. CDR3 length: 15 amino acids. Germline V gene lookup returns CDR1 SGHAT and CDR2 FQNNGV. V lost 6 bases and J 1 base, leaving 12 bases between the germline ends. In DNA form, the CDR3 reads TGTGCCAGCAGTCCCCCCGGGATGAACACCGGGGAGCTGTTTTTT. This gives the protein CASSPPGMNTGELFF.

The CDR3 spells CASSLGYGAREQFF. The DNA of the CDR3 is TGTGCCAGCAGCTTAGGATATGGGGCGCGTGAGCAGTTCTTC. The chain couples TRBV11-2 to TRBJ2-1; weak D call: TRBD1 (5 bases). This CDR3 region has 14 residues. V lost 1 base and J lost 9, with 13 bases in between. Germline lookup yields CDR1 SGHAT and CDR2 FQNNGV.

This chain joins TRBV5-4 and TRBJ2-7, with 8 positions matching TRBD2. The CDR3 covers 16 residues. Germline V lookup: CDR1 SGHNT, CDR2 YYREEE (reference sequence). Unmatched junction bases numbered 9, after V lost 4 bases and J lost 0 bases. The CDR3: CASSRGGAESSYEQYF. The DNA for the CDR3 is TGTGCCAGCAGCCGGGGGGGGGCAGAAAGCTCCTACGAGCAGTACTTC.

The rearrangement links TRBV9 to TRBJ2-2, with 7 bases identical to TRBD2. CDR3 length equals 17 residues. The V segment lost 0 bases and the J segment 1 base; nucleotides outside the gene matches: 6. Per the germline V gene, CDR1 is SGDLS and CDR2 is YYNGEE. CDR3 bases: TGTGCCAGCAGCGTAGGAGCGGGACTCCTGAACACCGGGGAGCTGTTTTTT. This encodes CASSVGAGLLNTGELFF.

The chain carries TRBV4-2 and TRBJ2-1; D may be TRBD1 (6 bases). Germline loops: CDR1 LGHNA, CDR2 YNFKEQ. CDR3 length: 16 amino acids. Trimming removed 1 base from V and 1 base from J, with 11 bases in between. For the CDR3, the DNA is TGTGCCAGCAGCCAAGGAAAGCAGGGGTCCTACAATGAGCAGTTCTTC. Its translation is CASSQGKQGSYNEQFF.